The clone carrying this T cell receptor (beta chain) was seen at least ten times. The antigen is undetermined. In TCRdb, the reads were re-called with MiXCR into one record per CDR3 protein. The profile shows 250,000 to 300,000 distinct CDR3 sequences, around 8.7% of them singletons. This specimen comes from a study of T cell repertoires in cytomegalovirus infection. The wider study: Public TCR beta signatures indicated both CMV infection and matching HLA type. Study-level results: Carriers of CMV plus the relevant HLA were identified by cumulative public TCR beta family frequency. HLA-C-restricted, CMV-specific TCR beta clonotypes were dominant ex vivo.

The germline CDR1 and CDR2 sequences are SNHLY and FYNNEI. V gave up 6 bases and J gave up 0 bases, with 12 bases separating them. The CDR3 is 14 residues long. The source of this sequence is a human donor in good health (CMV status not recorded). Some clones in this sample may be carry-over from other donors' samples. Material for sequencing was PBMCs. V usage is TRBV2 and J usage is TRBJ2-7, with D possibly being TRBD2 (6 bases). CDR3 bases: TGTGCCAGCAGGAGACTAGACGCCTCCTACGAGCAGTACTTC. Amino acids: CASRRLDASYEQYF.